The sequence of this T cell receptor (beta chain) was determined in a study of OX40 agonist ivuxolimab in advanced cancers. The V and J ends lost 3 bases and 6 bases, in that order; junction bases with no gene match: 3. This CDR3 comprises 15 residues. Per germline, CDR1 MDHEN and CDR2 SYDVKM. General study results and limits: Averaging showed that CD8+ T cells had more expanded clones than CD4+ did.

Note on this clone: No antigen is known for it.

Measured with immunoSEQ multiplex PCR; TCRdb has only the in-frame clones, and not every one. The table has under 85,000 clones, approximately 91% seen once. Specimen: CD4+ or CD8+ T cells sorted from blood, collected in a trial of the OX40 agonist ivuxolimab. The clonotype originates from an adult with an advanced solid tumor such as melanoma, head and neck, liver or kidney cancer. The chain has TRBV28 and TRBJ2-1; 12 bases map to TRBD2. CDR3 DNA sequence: TGTGCCAGCAGTTTGACTAGCGGGAGATTCAATGAGCAGTTCTTC. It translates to CASSLTSGRFNEQFF. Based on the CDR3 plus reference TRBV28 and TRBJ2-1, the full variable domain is DVKVTQSSRYLVKRTGEKVFLECVQDMDHENMFWYRQDPGLGLRLIYFSYDVKMKEKGDIPEGYSVSREKKERFSLILESASTNQTSMYLCASSLTSGRFNEQFFGPGTRLTVL.